These 15 T cell receptor beta chains share one sample of origin, sequenced in a study of cytomegalovirus exposure and HLA in healthy donors. The PCR had 60 Vbeta and 13 Jbeta primers. Only in-frame clones appear in the TCRdb table, and some are missing; sequencing was by immunoSEQ multiplex PCR. The sample contains almost 95,000 clones, less than 70% of which appear only once. The source material was PBMCs. These receptors were taken from a man aged 50 to 60 in good health and CMV-seronegative.

The chain couples TRBV4-2 to TRBJ2-4, with D unclear. The germline gives CDR1 LGHNA, CDR2 YNFKEQ. This CDR3 is built from 16 residues. V lost 2 bases to trimming and J lost 7 bases, with 18 bases between them. The CDR3 sequence: CASSQTSQSRLNIQYF. DNA for the CDR3: TGTGCCAGCAGCCAAACCTCACAAAGTCGATTGAACATTCAGTACTTC.

The J gene is TRBJ2-3, the V gene TRBV9; D gene ambiguous. The CDR3 has 14 residues. Trimming shortened V by 0 bases and J by 3 bases, and 8 bases separated the two germline ends. Germline V CDR1 and CDR2: SGDLS, YYNGEE. CDR3 bases: TGTGCCAGCAGCGTAGCTTATTCGACAGATACGCAGTATTTT. Protein: CASSVAYSTDTQYF.

This chain connects TRBV7-8 to TRBJ1-1; no firm D call. In germline, CDR1 is SGHVS, CDR2 FQNEAQ. The V end lost 1 base, the J end lost 0 bases, and 12 bases lay between the germline ends. CDR3 size: 16 residues. CDR3 loop: CASSLGRRGLNTEAFF. The CDR3 DNA reads TGTGCCAGCAGCTTAGGACGGCGCGGTTTGAACACTGAAGCTTTCTTT.

The CDR3 reads CASRRLREGNQPQHF. The CDR3 nucleotides read TGTGCCAGCAGGCGCCTGAGGGAGGGCAATCAGCCCCAGCATTTT. The chain links TRBV6-1 to TRBJ1-5; no definite D call. From germline, CDR1 is MNHNS and CDR2 SASEGT. The CDR3 runs 15 residues. V shed 6 bases and J shed 2 bases, with 14 bases lying between them.

V usage is TRBV9 and J usage is TRBJ2-3, with 7 bases that match TRBD2. CDR1 SGDLS and CDR2 YYNGEE come from the germline V gene. J was trimmed by 4 bases and V by 4 bases; bases with no gene match: 12. The CDR3 runs 16 residues. As DNA, the CDR3 is TGTGCCAGCAGCTCCCCCGGGCGGGGGATACCAGATACGCAGTATTTT. It codes for CASSSPGRGIPDTQYF.

The chain uses TRBV6-1 and TRBJ1-2; 7 bases agree with TRBD1. The J segment lost 0 bases and the V segment lost 5 bases, leaving 3 bases of the junction unmatched. The CDR3 runs 14 residues. CDR1 and CDR2 from the germline V gene are MNHNS and SASEGT. The CDR3 nucleotides are TGTGCCAGCAGTCGGGACAGAGCTAACTATGGCTACACCTTC. It specifies CASSRDRANYGYTF.

J is TRBJ1-2 and V is TRBV6-5; the D gene is possibly TRBD1 (6 bases). The CDR3 sequence is 15 residues long. Germline lookup yields CDR1 MNHEY and CDR2 SVGAGI. V lost 0 bases and J lost 2, with 10 bases in between. The CDR3 DNA reads TGTGCCAGCAGTTACTCGGGGGCTCTAAACTATGGCTACACCTTC. The encoded protein is CASSYSGALNYGYTF.

This clone showed up just a few times. This rearrangement joins TRBV30 to TRBJ1-2; the D is unclear. This CDR3 is 14 amino acids long. Germline V lookup: CDR1 GTSNPN, CDR2 SVGIG (reference sequence). V was pared by 1 base and J by 8 bases, with 17 bases between. CDR3 nucleotides: TGTGCCTGGAGTGGGGAGGGTCTCTTCCGGGGCTACACCTTC. As protein: CAWSGEGLFRGYTF.

V usage is TRBV7-9 and J usage is TRBJ1-2, with TRBD1 as a possible D gene (5 bases). The germline V and J ends were trimmed by 5 bases and 5 bases, with 15 bases remaining between them. This CDR3 has 14 residues. Germline CDR1 SEHNR, CDR2 FQNEAQ (reference sequence). The CDR3 reads CASSREAGGYGYTF. The CDR3, as DNA: TGTGCCAGCAGCCGGGAGGCGGGGGGATATGGCTACACCTTC.

The chain has TRBV10-3 and TRBJ2-2; TRBD1 agrees at 10 bases. The CDR3 totals 17 residues. V lost 10 bases, J lost 6 bases, and 17 bases stayed unmatched. CDR1 and CDR2 from the germline V gene are ENHRY and SYGVKD. As DNA, the CDR3 is TGTGCCACATCAAGGGTCGGACAGGGGGTAAGGGCCGGGGAGCTGTTTTTT. As protein: CATSRVGQGVRAGELFF.

This clone was recorded only once. The J gene is TRBJ2-5, the V gene TRBV29-1, with TRBD2 as a possible D gene (5 bases). The CDR3 spans 13 residues. V lost 8 bases and J 5 bases, leaving 18 bases between the germline ends. Germline V lookup: CDR1 SQVTM, CDR2 ANQGSEA. In nucleotides, the CDR3 is TGCAGCTCGGAGGCCCGCGGGTCGGAGACCCAGTACTTC. Amino acids: CSSEARGSETQYF.

The chain employs TRBV4-2 and TRBJ1-4, with TRBD1 matching over 12 bases. V gave up 3 bases and J gave up 10 bases; unmatched junction bases: 3. Germline CDR1 is LGHNA and CDR2 is YNFKEQ. The CDR3 extends over 14 amino acids. DNA for the CDR3: TGTGCCAGCAGCCAGGGACAGGGGGCTGGAAAACTGTTTTTT. This codes for CASSQGQGAGKLFF.

The chain employs TRBV19 and TRBJ1-4; weak D call: TRBD1 (6 bases). Germline V gives CDR1 LNHDA, CDR2 SQIVND (reference sequence). Trimming took 3 bases from V and 8 from J, leaving 13 bases between them. The CDR3 contains 14 residues. The CDR3 reads CASSITGSIEKLFF. The CDR3 DNA sequence: TGTGCCAGTAGTATTACAGGGTCCATCGAAAAACTGTTTTTT.

This chain connects TRBV4-1 to TRBJ2-1; tentatively, D is TRBD2 (6 bases). The CDR3 contains 14 residues. Germline loops: CDR1 MGHRA, CDR2 YSYEKL. V gave up 4 bases and J gave up 2 bases, with 9 bases separating them. CDR3 region: CASSPSATYNEQFF. Here the CDR3 DNA reads TGCGCCAGCAGCCCTAGCGCCACCTACAATGAGCAGTTCTTC.

This clone was seen only a few times. The V call is TRBV4-3, the J call TRBJ2-1, with D possibly matching TRBD2 (5 bases). The V end lost 0 bases, the J end lost 8 bases, and 17 bases lay between the germline ends. The germline V gene encodes CDR1 LGHNA and CDR2 YSLEER. This CDR3 region has 16 residues. CDR3 protein: CASSQDPGGGSYEQFF. For the CDR3, the DNA is TGCGCCAGCAGCCAAGACCCCGGAGGAGGATCGTATGAGCAGTTCTTC.